The 23 T cell receptor beta chains presented below share a single source sample, sequenced in a study of blood T cell repertoires in COVID-19. Only in-frame clones appear in the TCRdb table, and some are missing; sequencing was by immunoSEQ multiplex PCR. The sample carries 350,000 or so clones, around 88% recorded once. Source material: peripheral blood. Source of these receptors: a woman under 40 with COVID-19, enrolled during active disease.

The chain couples TRBV3-1 (or the pseudogene TRBV3-2) to TRBJ2-5, with TRBD2 identical over 11 bases. The CDR3 totals 16 residues. V shed 3 bases and J 2 bases; nucleotides not matched to a gene: 5. CDR1 and CDR2 (germline): LGHDT, YNNKEL (reference sequence). The CDR3 nucleotides are TGTGCCAGCAGCCACCCGGGACTAGCGGAGCAAGAGACCCAGTACTTC. Its translation is CASSHPGLAEQETQYF.

The chain is built from TRBV7-8 and TRBJ1-5; D is uncertain. V lost 3 bases and J 4 bases, leaving 10 bases between the germline ends. Germline loops: CDR1 SGHVS, CDR2 FQNEAQ. This CDR3 has 14 residues. CDR3 residues: CASSFDTRNQPQHF. The CDR3 DNA reads TGTGCCAGCAGCTTTGATACCAGGAATCAGCCCCAGCATTTT.

The chain employs TRBV6-2 or TRBV6-3 and TRBJ2-7; 8 positions match TRBD1. J gave up 5 bases and V 2 bases, and 8 bases lay outside the gene matches. The CDR3 has 15 residues. The germline CDR1 and CDR2 sequences are MNHEY and SVGEGT. This chain's CDR3 is CASSYNAGGVNEQYF. The CDR3 DNA is TGTGCCAGCAGTTACAATGCAGGGGGCGTGAACGAGCAGTACTTC.

The rearrangement uses TRBV18 and TRBJ1-1; 9 bases are shared with TRBD1. Germline V lookup: CDR1 KGHSH, CDR2 LQKENI. V trimming: 3 bases; J trimming: 5 bases; junction bases outside the gene matches: 10. The CDR3 contains 16 residues. In DNA form, the CDR3 reads TGTGCCAGCTCACCTCTACAGGGGGCAAGGGGTACTGAAGCTTTCTTT. It specifies CASSPLQGARGTEAFF.

The chain is built from TRBV6-5 and TRBJ1-1; a possible D gene is TRBD1 (6 bases). Germline assignment: CDR1 MNHEY and CDR2 SVGAGI. V shed 2 bases and J shed 7 bases, with 14 bases lying between them. The CDR3 length is 14 residues. The DNA for the CDR3 is TGTGCCAGCAGTTACGGGGGCCCTAACGTTGAAGCTTTCTTT. The encoded protein is CASSYGGPNVEAFF.

The chain links TRBV28 to TRBJ1-1; D may be TRBD1 (6 bases). V lost 6 bases to trimming and J lost 8 bases, with 19 bases between them. The CDR3 consists of 14 residues. From germline, CDR1 is MDHEN and CDR2 SYDVKM. CDR3 protein: CASRNSGANPEAFF. CDR3 DNA sequence: TGTGCCAGCAGAAACTCAGGGGCGAACCCCGAAGCTTTCTTT.

The chain combines TRBV4-2 with TRBJ2-3, with TRBD2 identical over 12 bases. V gave up 0 bases and J gave up 3 bases; unmatched junction bases: 10. The V gene's germline CDR1 is LGHNA and CDR2 YNFKEQ. The CDR3 runs to 19 residues. In nucleotides, the CDR3 is TGTGCCAGCAGCCAAGAGGAGTCTAGCGGGGGGGCCGGGACAGATACGCAGTATTTT. Translation gives CASSQEESSGGAGTDTQYF.

This sequence joins TRBV5-5 and TRBJ1-1; D not resolved. The CDR3 loop spans 14 amino acids. The germline CDR1 and CDR2 sequences are SGHKS and YYEKEE (reference sequence). Between the trimmed V and J ends, which lost 0 bases and 5 bases, there was a span of 11 bases. This CDR3 is CASSLDTGWTEAFF. The CDR3 bases are TGTGCCAGCAGCTTGGATACGGGATGGACTGAAGCTTTCTTT.

Here the CDR3 reads CASSPPGSNTEAFF. CDR3 nucleotides: TGTGCCAGCTCACCTCCGGGTTCGAACACTGAAGCTTTCTTT. V is TRBV18 and J is TRBJ1-1, with no clear D. Trimming removed 3 bases from V and 1 base from J, with 9 bases in between. The germline V gene has CDR1 KGHSH and CDR2 LQKENI. The CDR3 covers 14 residues.

The CDR3 DNA reads TGTGCCAGCACCACTAGCGGGGGGGCCGATGAGCAGTTCTTC. It specifies CASTTSGGADEQFF. The J gene is TRBJ2-1, the V gene TRBV2, with 13 positions matching TRBD2. There are 14 residues in the CDR3. After removal of 7 bases from V and 8 bases from J, the junction contained 5 bases not matched to a gene. Germline V gene data show CDR1 as SNHLY and CDR2 as FYNNEI.

In nucleotides, the CDR3 is TGTGCCAGCAGCCTGGACAGGGGAGGGACTGAAGCTTTCTTT. This sequence encodes CASSLDRGGTEAFF. The chain employs TRBV14 and TRBJ1-1; TRBD1 agrees at 9 bases. Germline assignment: CDR1 SGHDN and CDR2 FVKESK. The CDR3 totals 14 residues. The ends lost 4 bases at V and 5 bases at J; junction bases unmatched: 5.

The CDR3 coding sequence is TGCAGCGTCGGTCAGGGGGGTAAAGGCTACACCTTC. Protein product: CSVGQGGKGYTF. J is TRBJ1-2 and V is TRBV29-1, with TRBD1 matching over 7 bases. The CDR3 sequence is 12 residues long. The V segment lost 6 bases and the J segment 8 bases; nucleotides outside the gene matches: 9. Germline V CDR1 and CDR2: SQVTM, ANQGSEA. The entire variable domain, with the rest obtained from reference TRBV29-1 and TRBJ1-2, is as follows: SAVISQKPSRDICQRGTSLTIQCQVDSQVTMMFWYRQQPGQSLTLIATANQGSEATYESGFVIDKFPISRPNLTFSTLTVSNMSPEDSSIYLCSVGQGGKGYTFGSGTRLTVV.

The chain has TRBV6-2 or TRBV6-3 and TRBJ2-7, with D tentatively TRBD1 (5 bases). This CDR3 is 15 amino acids long. CDR1 is MNHEY and CDR2 is SVGEGT in the germline V gene. V lost 6 bases, J lost 7 bases, and 22 bases lay in between. The CDR3 coding sequence is TGTGCCAGCAGCTCAATCTTGCCAGGGAAGGAAGAGCAGTACTTC. It codes for CASSSILPGKEEQYF.

CDR3 nucleotide sequence: TGTGCCTGGAATCCAGGGAACTCTGGAAACACCATATATTTT. This gives the protein CAWNPGNSGNTIYF. V is TRBV30 and J is TRBJ1-3; tentatively, D is TRBD1 (5 bases). The germline V gene has CDR1 GTSNPN and CDR2 SVGIG (reference sequence). This CDR3 is built from 14 residues. V was clipped by 4 bases and J by 0 bases, with 10 bases between them.

In DNA, the CDR3 is TGTGCCATCAGTCCCGGGACAGGGGGCACTGGAAACACCATATATTTT. It codes for CAISPGTGGTGNTIYF. The chain combines TRBV10-3 with TRBJ1-3; 12 positions match TRBD1. Germline loops: CDR1 ENHRY, CDR2 SYGVKD. CDR3 length: 16 residues. V lost 5 bases to trimming and J lost 2 bases; unmatched junction nucleotides: 4.

The chain employs TRBV7-9 and TRBJ1-1, with D possibly being TRBD1 (6 bases). Per the germline V gene, CDR1 is SEHNR and CDR2 is FQNEAQ (reference sequence). This CDR3 has 12 amino acids. V dropped 0 bases and J dropped 12 bases, with 11 bases sitting between them. The CDR3 DNA is TGTGCCAGCAGCTTAGCGGTTAGGGGGACTTTCTTT. As protein: CASSLAVRGTFF.

This chain joins TRBV4-2 and TRBJ2-5; 15 bases line up with TRBD2. The V and J ends lost 3 bases and 4 bases, in that order; junction bases with no gene match: 6. Germline V lookup: CDR1 LGHNA, CDR2 YNFKEQ. The CDR3 loop spans 17 amino acids. CDR3 sequence: CASSHGGTSGGRETQYF. Written as DNA, the CDR3 is TGTGCCAGCAGCCATGGCGGGACTAGCGGGGGGAGAGAGACCCAGTACTTC.

The chain couples TRBV7-2 to TRBJ1-2; D unclear. From germline, CDR1 is SGHTA and CDR2 FQGNSA. The V and J ends lost 1 base and 3 bases respectively, with 9 bases between them. This CDR3 comprises 14 residues. Here the CDR3 DNA reads TGTGCCAGCAGCTTAGGGGGAGCTTACTATGGCTACACCTTC. Protein: CASSLGGAYYGYTF.

The rearrangement links TRBV7-2 to TRBJ2-3; 7 positions match TRBD2. Trimming took 5 bases from V and 2 from J; bases not matched to a gene: 7. Per the germline V gene, CDR1 is SGHTA and CDR2 is FQGNSA. The CDR3 runs to 15 residues. CDR3 loop: CASSPRAGPTDTQYF. Here the CDR3 DNA reads TGTGCCAGCAGCCCCCGAGCGGGGCCCACAGATACGCAGTATTTT.

V and J are TRBV7-2 and TRBJ1-2; D unresolved. The CDR3 loop spans 15 amino acids. Germline CDR1 is SGHTA and CDR2 is FQGNSA. Trimming left V 5 bases short and J 4 bases short, with 17 bases between. The CDR3 DNA reads TGTGCCAGCAGCGCTAGCGGAAACGAGGGCTATGGCTACACCTTC. Translation gives CASSASGNEGYGYTF.

V usage is TRBV11-3 and J usage is TRBJ2-1, with TRBD1 identical over 10 bases. Losses at the gene ends were 0 bases for V and 9 bases for J; bases not matched to a gene: 5. The CDR3 length is 15 residues. The germline CDR1 and CDR2 sequences are SGHNT and YENEEA. This chain's CDR3 is CASSLEGTGASEQFF. In DNA form, the CDR3 reads TGTGCCAGCAGCTTAGAGGGGACAGGGGCTAGTGAGCAGTTCTTC.

This clone showed up just once. The V and J genes are TRBV7-2 and TRBJ1-6; 8 bases are a match to TRBD1. CDR3 size: 16 residues. V lost 5 bases, J lost 6 bases, and 9 bases stayed unmatched. Germline lookup yields CDR1 SGHTA and CDR2 FQGNSA. CDR3 coding DNA: TGTGCCAGCAGCATAGACGGGACAGGAGGTAATTCACCCCTCCACTTT. Translated, it gives CASSIDGTGGNSPLHF.

This clone was detected once. The chain couples TRBV2 to TRBJ1-5; no definite D call. This CDR3 is 14 amino acids long. V was clipped by 5 bases and J by 0 bases, with 8 bases between them. Germline CDR1 is SNHLY and CDR2 is FYNNEI. The CDR3 region is CASSRIYSNQPQHF. The CDR3 DNA follows: TGTGCCAGCAGTCGTATCTATAGCAATCAGCCCCAGCATTTT.